This is a list of T cell receptor beta chains from one sample in a study of radiotherapy plus CTLA-4 blockade in lung cancer. TCRdb keeps only in-frame clones here, not all; method: immunoSEQ multiplex PCR. Among 90,000 to 150,000 clones listed, around 75% were seen once. The sample in question was peripheral blood, obtained from a patient treated with radiotherapy plus ipilimumab. The receptors were sampled from a human donor with non-small cell lung cancer who had a partial response to radiotherapy plus ipilimumab. Both conserved end residues are part of each CDR3. The order of the fields is J gene, V gene, clone size, CDR3 protein. Clone sizes are given selectively: once, few, many, or a class where the clone is expanded.

J gene: TRBJ2-5; V gene: TRBV15; clone size: NA; CDR3 protein: CATSTGGRDRGTQYF
J gene: TRBJ1-5; V gene: TRBV5-5; clone size: NA; CDR3 protein: CASSLRGLGNQPQHF
J gene: TRBJ1-1; V gene: TRBV5-4; clone size: NA; CDR3 protein: CASSPDSLTTEAFF
J gene: TRBJ2-1; V gene: TRBV2; clone size: NA; CDR3 protein: CASTAQGAGNNEQFF
J gene: TRBJ1-2; V gene: TRBV10-3; clone size: NA; CDR3 protein: CAISETENCGYTF
J gene: TRBJ1-5; V gene: TRBV6-1; clone size: NA; CDR3 protein: CASSEGGLDQPQHF
J gene: TRBJ1-1; V gene: TRBV2; clone size: NA; CDR3 protein: CASSEGGAGTEAFF
J gene: TRBJ1-1; V gene: TRBV2; clone size: NA; CDR3 protein: CASSEETKPLNTEAFF
J gene: TRBJ2-3; V gene: TRBV9; clone size: NA; CDR3 protein: CASSLTSGDTQYF
J gene: TRBJ1-2; V gene: TRBV9; clone size: NA; CDR3 protein: CASSVGQGNYGYTF
J gene: TRBJ2-3; V gene: TRBV6-4; clone size: NA; CDR3 protein: CATTKGDTQYF
J gene: TRBJ2-1; V gene: TRBV6-4; clone size: NA; CDR3 protein: CASSELAGGDEQFF
J gene: TRBJ1-6; V gene: TRBV6-5; clone size: NA; CDR3 protein: CASSYAAYNSPLHF
J gene: TRBJ1-2; V gene: TRBV4-3; clone size: NA; CDR3 protein: CASSQDPRVNYGYTF
J gene: TRBJ1-1; V gene: TRBV18; clone size: once; CDR3 protein: CASSPDTALGAFF
J gene: TRBJ1-4; V gene: TRBV6-1; clone size: few; CDR3 protein: CASSRDRSEKLFF
J gene: TRBJ2-5; V gene: TRBV29-1; clone size: NA; CDR3 protein: CSVEASGKQETQYF
J gene: TRBJ2-5; V gene: TRBV5-4; clone size: NA; CDR3 protein: CASSLLVLGLAPEETQYF
J gene: TRBJ1-6; V gene: TRBV4-1; clone size: NA; CDR3 protein: CASSQVATGQYMSLHF
J gene: TRBJ2-2; V gene: TRBV7-9; clone size: NA; CDR3 protein: CASSFTPTGELFF
J gene: TRBJ2-2; V gene: TRBV28; clone size: NA; CDR3 protein: CASSLSVGLAGHTGELFF
J gene: TRBJ2-7; V gene: TRBV27; clone size: once; CDR3 protein: CASSTTSGRTEQYF
J gene: TRBJ1-1; V gene: TRBV27; clone size: once; CDR3 protein: CASSRIGGDTEAFF
J gene: TRBJ1-2; V gene: TRBV5-6; clone size: NA; CDR3 protein: CASSVTGNDGGYTF
J gene: TRBJ1-2; V gene: TRBV7-9; clone size: few; CDR3 protein: CASSSSGARDYGYTF
J gene: TRBJ2-1; V gene: TRBV6-5; clone size: NA; CDR3 protein: CASSYVGGRANEQFF
J gene: TRBJ2-1; V gene: TRBV11-3; clone size: NA; CDR3 protein: CASSSRGLVNEQFF